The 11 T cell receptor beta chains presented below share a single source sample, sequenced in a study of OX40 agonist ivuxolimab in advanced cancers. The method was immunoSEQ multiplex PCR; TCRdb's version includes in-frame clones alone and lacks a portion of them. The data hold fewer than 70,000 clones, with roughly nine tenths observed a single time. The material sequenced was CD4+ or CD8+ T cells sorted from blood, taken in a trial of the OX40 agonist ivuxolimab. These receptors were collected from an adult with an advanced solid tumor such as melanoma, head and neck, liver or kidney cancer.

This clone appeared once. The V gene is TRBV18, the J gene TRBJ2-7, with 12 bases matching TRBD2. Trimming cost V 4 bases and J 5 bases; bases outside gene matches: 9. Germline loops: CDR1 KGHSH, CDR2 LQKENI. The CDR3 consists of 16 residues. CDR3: CASSLAASGREDEQYF. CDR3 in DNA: TGTGCCAGCTCACTAGCGGCTAGCGGGAGGGAGGACGAGCAGTACTTC.

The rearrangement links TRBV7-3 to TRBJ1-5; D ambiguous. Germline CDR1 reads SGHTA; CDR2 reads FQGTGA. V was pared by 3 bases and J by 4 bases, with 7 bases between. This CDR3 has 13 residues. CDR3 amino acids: CASSFYGNQPQHF. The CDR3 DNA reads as TGTGCCAGCAGCTTTTACGGGAATCAGCCCCAGCATTTT.

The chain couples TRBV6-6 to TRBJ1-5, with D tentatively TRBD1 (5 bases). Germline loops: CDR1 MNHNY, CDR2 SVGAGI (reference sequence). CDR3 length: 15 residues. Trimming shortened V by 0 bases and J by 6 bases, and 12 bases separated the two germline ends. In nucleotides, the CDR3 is TGTGCCAGCAGTTACTCGAGGAGGGACGGTCAGCCCCAGCATTTT. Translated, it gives CASSYSRRDGQPQHF.

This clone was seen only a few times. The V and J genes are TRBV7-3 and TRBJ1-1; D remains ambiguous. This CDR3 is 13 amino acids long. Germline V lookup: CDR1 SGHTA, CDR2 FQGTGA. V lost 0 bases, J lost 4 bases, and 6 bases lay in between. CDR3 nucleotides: TGTGCCAGCAGCTTAACTGGGCCCACTGAAGCTTTCTTT. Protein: CASSLTGPTEAFF.

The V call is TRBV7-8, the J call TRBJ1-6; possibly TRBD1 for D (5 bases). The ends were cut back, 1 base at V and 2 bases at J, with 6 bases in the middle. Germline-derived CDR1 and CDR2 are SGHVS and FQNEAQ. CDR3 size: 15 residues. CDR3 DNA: TGTGCCAGCAGCTTAGGACAGACCTATAATTCACCCCTCCACTTT. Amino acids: CASSLGQTYNSPLHF.

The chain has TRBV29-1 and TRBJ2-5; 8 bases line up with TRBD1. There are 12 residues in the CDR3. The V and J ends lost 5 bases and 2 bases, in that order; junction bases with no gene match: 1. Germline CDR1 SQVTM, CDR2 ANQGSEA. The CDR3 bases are TGCAGCGTTAGACAGGGGCAAGAGACCCAGTACTTC. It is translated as CSVRQGQETQYF.

The CDR3 DNA sequence: TGTGCCAGCAGTCCCGGGACAGGGTTGTTTAGGAGCACAGATACGCAGTATTTT. This gives the protein CASSPGTGLFRSTDTQYF. The rearrangement joins TRBV11-3 to TRBJ2-3; 9 nucleotides line up with TRBD1. This CDR3 spans 18 amino acids. From germline, CDR1 is SGHNT and CDR2 YENEEA. With 6 bases clipped from V and 0 bases from J, the junction kept 13 bases outside the gene matches.

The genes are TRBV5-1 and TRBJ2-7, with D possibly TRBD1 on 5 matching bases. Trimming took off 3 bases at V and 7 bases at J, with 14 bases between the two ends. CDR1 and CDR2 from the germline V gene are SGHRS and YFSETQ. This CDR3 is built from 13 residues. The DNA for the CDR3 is TGCGCCAGCAGCTCATTTCAGGGATGGGAGCAGTACTTC. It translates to CASSSFQGWEQYF.

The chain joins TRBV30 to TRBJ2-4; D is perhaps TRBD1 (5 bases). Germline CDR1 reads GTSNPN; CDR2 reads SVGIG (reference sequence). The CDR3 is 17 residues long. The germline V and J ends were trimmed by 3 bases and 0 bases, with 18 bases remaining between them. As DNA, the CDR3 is TGTGCCTGGAGCCCGAAAGACAGTTCACTAGCCAAAAACATTCAGTACTTC. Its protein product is CAWSPKDSSLAKNIQYF.

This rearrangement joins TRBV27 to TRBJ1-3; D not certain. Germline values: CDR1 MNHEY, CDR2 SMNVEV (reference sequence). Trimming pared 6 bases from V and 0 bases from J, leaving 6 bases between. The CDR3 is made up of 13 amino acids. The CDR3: CASRKSSGNTIYF. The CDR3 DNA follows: TGTGCCAGCAGAAAAAGCTCTGGAAACACCATATATTTT.

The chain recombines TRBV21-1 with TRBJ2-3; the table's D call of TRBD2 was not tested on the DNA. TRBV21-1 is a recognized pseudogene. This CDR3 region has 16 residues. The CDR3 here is CASSKRAGSDHSAQYF. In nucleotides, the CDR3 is TGTGCCAGCAGCAAAAGGGCCGGGAGCGACCATTCTGCGCAGTATTTT.